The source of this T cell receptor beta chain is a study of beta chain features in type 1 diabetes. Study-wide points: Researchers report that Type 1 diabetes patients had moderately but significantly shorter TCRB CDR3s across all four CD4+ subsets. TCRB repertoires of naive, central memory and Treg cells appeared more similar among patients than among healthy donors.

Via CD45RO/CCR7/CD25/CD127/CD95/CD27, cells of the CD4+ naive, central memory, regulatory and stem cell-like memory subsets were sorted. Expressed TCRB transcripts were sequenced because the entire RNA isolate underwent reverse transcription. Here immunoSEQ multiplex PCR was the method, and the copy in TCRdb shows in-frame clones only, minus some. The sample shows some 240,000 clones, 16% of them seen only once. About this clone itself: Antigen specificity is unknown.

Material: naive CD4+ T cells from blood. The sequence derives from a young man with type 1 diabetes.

This chain's CDR3 is CASSQDQAFGTGANVLTF. CDR3 nucleotide sequence: TGTGCCAGCAGCCAAGATCAGGCGTTCGGAACTGGGGCCAACGTCCTGACTTTC. The chain couples TRBV4-2 to TRBJ2-6; D is undetermined. The V end was cut by 0 bases, the J end by 2 bases, with 14 bases between. The CDR3 is 18 residues long. Germline CDR1 LGHNA, CDR2 YNFKEQ.